This record looks at one T cell receptor beta chain sequence and its context. The antigen is not known. Germline V gene data show CDR1 as SGHRS and CDR2 as YFSETQ. With 0 bases removed from V and 7 bases from J, the gap between germline ends came to 13 bases. The CDR3 runs to 14 residues. PCR was performed using 60 Vbeta and 13 Jbeta primers. Produced via immunoSEQ multiplex PCR; TCRdb's table is partial and in-frame only. The sample has over 150,000 clones; roughly 85% are singletons. This sample was included in a study of cytomegalovirus exposure and HLA in healthy donors. Regarding the study as a whole: Altogether, some 170 TCR beta chains were recorded as cytomegalovirus-associated.

What was sequenced was PBMCs. This TCR was sampled from a woman aged 50 to 65 in good health and CMV-seronegative. The gene calls are TRBV5-1 and TRBJ1-2; D gene uncertain. The CDR3 DNA is TGCGCCAGCAGCTTGGGCCCTCCGTCGGGTGGCTACACCTTC. Protein: CASSLGPPSGGYTF.